Listed below are T cell receptor beta chains from one sample, sequenced in a study of regulatory T cells in long-lasting Graves disease. TCRdb fed the multiplex PCR reads into MiXCR, producing one record per CDR3 protein. The table includes hundreds of thousands of distinct CDR3 sequences, around 16% detected once. This same sample was also taken into another study, of T cells in Graves' hyperthyroidism and ophthalmopathy.

The specimen was peripheral blood mononuclear cells (PBMCs), collected at new diagnosis, from a patient treated with antithyroid drugs. The source of these receptors is a woman aged 40 to 50 with Graves disease. The CDR3 runs from the conserved cysteine through the conserved F or W. A D gene is named only where the DNA matches it firmly. For some rows the clone size is stated as once, few or many, or as a class when expanded; others skip it.

TRBJ1-4 | - | few | TRBV7-9 | CASSLEVGPNEKLFF | TGTGCCAGCAGCTTAGAGGTGGGCCCCAATGAAAAACTGTTTTTT
TRBJ2-7 | TRBD1 | many | TRBV12-3/TRBV12-4 | CASSLGRGIEEQYF | TGTGCCAGCAGTTTAGGCAGGGGGATTGAAGAGCAGTACTTC
TRBJ2-2 | TRBD1 | many | TRBV27 | CASSPSGTGLTGELFF | TGTGCCAGCAGTCCATCCGGGACAGGGTTAACCGGGGAGCTGTTTTTT
TRBJ1-2 | - | many | TRBV7-2 | CASRQRDNHYGYTF | TGTGCCAGCAGGCAGCGGGACAACCACTATGGCTACACCTTC
TRBJ2-7 | - | few | TRBV5-8 | CASSLRGIGYEQYF | TGTGCCAGCAGCTTAAGGGGTATCGGGTACGAGCAGTACTTC
TRBJ2-7 | TRBD2 | many | TRBV13 | CASSPGLAGATYEQYF | TGTGCCAGCAGCCCAGGGTTAGCGGGGGCAACCTACGAGCAGTACTTC
TRBJ1-5 | - | many | TRBV7-2 | CASNTVFGQPQHF | TGTGCCAGCAACACCGTTTTTGGTCAGCCCCAGCATTTT
TRBJ2-2 | - | few | TRBV5-1 | CASGKVGANTGELFF | TGCGCCAGCGGGAAGGTGGGGGCCAACACCGGGGAGCTGTTTTTT
TRBJ2-3 | - | many | TRBV9 | CASSVDASEADTQYF | TGTGCCAGCAGCGTAGATGCTAGCGAGGCAGATACGCAGTATTTT
TRBJ2-7 | - | - | TRBV18 | CASSPSIGGGAYEQYF | TGTGCCAGCTCACCCAGTATTGGGGGAGGCGCCTACGAGCAGTACTTC
TRBJ2-3 | - | few | TRBV7-2 | CASSLTSFADTQYF | TGTGCCAGCAGCCTAACTAGTTTTGCAGATACGCAGTATTTT
TRBJ1-1 | - | - | TRBV19 | CASRVGAEAFF | TGTGCCAGTAGGGTTGGAGCTGAAGCTTTCTTT
TRBJ2-7 | - | few | TRBV24-1 | CATSDFRAGTYEQYF | TGTGCCACCAGTGATTTCAGGGCAGGGACCTACGAGCAGTACTTC
TRBJ2-3 | TRBD2 | few | TRBV30 | CAWSLGLAGDTGTDTQYF | TGTGCCTGGAGTCTAGGACTAGCGGGAGACACAGGCACAGATACGCAGTATTTT
TRBJ1-2 | - | - | TRBV20-1 | CSAPEGWDKYGYTF | TGCAGTGCTCCCGAAGGGTGGGATAAATATGGCTACACCTTC
TRBJ2-4 | - | many | TRBV28 | CASSLSRGQNIQYF | TGTGCCAGCAGTTTATCCAGGGGTCAAAACATTCAGTACTTC
TRBJ1-2 | - | - | TRBV27 | CASSISVAYGYTF | TGTGCCAGCAGCATATCAGTCGCCTATGGCTACACCTTC
TRBJ1-2 | - | many | TRBV27 | CASSLREGMGYTF | TGTGCCAGCAGTTTAAGAGAGGGAATGGGCTACACCTTC
TRBJ1-2 | - | many | TRBV24-1 | CATSDPRDPPYGYTF | TGTGCCACCAGTGACCCCAGGGATCCTCCGTATGGCTACACCTTC
TRBJ2-3 | - | many | TRBV12-3/TRBV12-4 | CASRLGRQGGGLDTQYF | TGTGCCAGCAGATTAGGGAGACAGGGTGGGGGGCTGGATACGCAGTATTTT
TRBJ1-1 | - | many | TRBV20-1 | CSVPPGTLNTEAFF | TGCAGTGTCCCCCCCGGGACACTCAACACTGAAGCTTTCTTT
TRBJ2-5 | TRBD2 | many | TRBV12-3/TRBV12-4 | CASSPLAGGYETQYF | TGTGCCAGCAGTCCCCTAGCGGGAGGTTATGAGACCCAGTACTTC
TRBJ2-1 | - | few | TRBV20-1 | CSARDMDWTYNEQFF | TGCAGTGCTAGAGATATGGACTGGACCTACAATGAGCAGTTCTTC
TRBJ2-2 | - | many | TRBV5-1 | CASSLAGSENTGELFF | TGCGCCAGCAGCTTGGCTGGTTCAGAGAACACCGGGGAGCTGTTTTTT
TRBJ2-2 | - | few | TRBV7-2 | CASSPPTATGYTGGLFF | TGTGCCAGCAGCCCACCTACAGCGACAGGGTACACCGGGGGGCTGTTTTTT
TRBJ2-7 | - | - | TRBV7-9 | CANSLDGAGRTSYEQYF | TGTGCCAACAGCTTAGATGGGGCTGGCAGGACCTCCTACGAGCAGTACTTC
TRBJ2-3 | TRBD2 | - | TRBV20-1 | CSAKTSGTDTQYF | TGCAGTGCTAAGACTAGCGGCACAGATACGCAGTATTTT
TRBJ1-3 | - | few | TRBV4-2 | CASSQDLYGSSGNTIYF | TGTGCCAGCAGCCAAGATCTGTACGGGAGCTCTGGAAACACCATATATTTT
TRBJ1-2 | - | many | TRBV2 | CASSEARGGRRYGYTF | TGTGCCAGCAGTGAAGCGCGGGGAGGGAGGCGCTATGGCTACACCTTC
TRBJ2-7 | - | many | TRBV3-1 | CASSQGSSTLYEQYF | TGTGCCAGCAGCCAAGGATCCAGCACCCTCTACGAGCAGTACTTC
TRBJ1-1 | - | - | TRBV6-2/TRBV6-3 | CASSYIYTENTEAFF | TGTGCCAGCAGTTACATTTACACAGAGAACACTGAAGCTTTCTTT
TRBJ2-3 | TRBD1 | many | TRBV11-2 | CASSLRSGTGGTDTQYF | TGTGCCAGCAGCCTCAGATCCGGGACAGGGGGGACAGATACGCAGTATTTT
TRBJ2-5 | - | - | TRBV10-3 | CATDSQETQYF | TGTGCCACGGACAGTCAAGAGACCCAGTACTTC
TRBJ2-7 | - | many | TRBV11-2 | CASSLDWSGTEQYF | TGTGCCAGCAGCTTAGATTGGTCGGGGACCGAGCAGTACTTC
TRBJ2-3 | TRBD1 | many | TRBV2 | CASSEQGARGDTQYF | TGTGCCAGCAGTGAACAGGGGGCGCGGGGAGATACGCAGTATTTT
TRBJ1-2 | - | many | TRBV29-1 | CSVGISGWNYGYTF | TGCAGCGTTGGAATATCAGGGTGGAACTATGGCTACACCTTC
TRBJ2-2 | - | many | TRBV12-3/TRBV12-4 | CASSPSQSNTGELFF | TGTGCCAGCAGTCCTTCGCAGTCGAACACCGGGGAGCTGTTTTTT
TRBJ2-7 | TRBD2 | many | TRBV20-1 | CSASTGTSVAEQYF | TGCAGTGCTAGCACCGGGACTAGCGTCGCCGAGCAGTACTTC
TRBJ1-2 | - | - | TRBV20-1 | CSARGAGSGYTF | TGCAGTGCTAGAGGGGCAGGGAGTGGCTACACCTTC
TRBJ2-7 | TRBD2 | many | TRBV2 | CARGSGRASYEQYF | TGTGCCAGGGGGAGCGGGAGGGCCTCCTACGAGCAGTACTTC
TRBJ2-7 | TRBD2 | many | TRBV6-1 | CATTRPSGPHEQYF | TGTGCCACCACCCGACCTAGCGGTCCGCACGAGCAGTACTTC
TRBJ2-7 | - | few | TRBV5-1 | CASSLSPQGSSYEQYF | TGCGCCAGCAGCTTGTCTCCACAGGGATCCTCCTACGAGCAGTACTTC
TRBJ1-4 | - | many | TRBV5-1 | CASSLEPTGSTNEKLFF | TGCGCCAGCAGCTTGGAACCTACAGGATCAACTAATGAAAAACTGTTTTTT
TRBJ2-1 | TRBD2 | - | TRBV11-3 | CASSLLSLAGVCNEQFF | TGTGCCAGCAGCTTATTATCGCTAGCGGGAGTCTGCAATGAGCAGTTCTTC
TRBJ1-2 | TRBD1 | many | TRBV12-3/TRBV12-4 | CASSPNTGGTSGYTF | TGTGCCAGCAGCCCGAACACAGGGGGCACGTCTGGCTACACCTTC
TRBJ2-7 | - | many | TRBV20-1 | CSARQREWAWEQYF | TGCAGTGCAAGGCAACGGGAGTGGGCGTGGGAGCAGTACTTC
TRBJ1-2 | - | many | TRBV5-1 | CASSLNGEGGYTF | TGCGCCAGCAGCTTGAACGGGGAAGGAGGCTACACCTTC
TRBJ2-7 | - | many | TRBV28 | CASSLVGTDYEQYF | TGTGCCAGCAGTTTGGTTGGGACTGACTACGAGCAGTACTTC
TRBJ1-1 | TRBD1 | - | TRBV5-1 | CSSSTQGADTEAFF | TGCTCCAGCAGCACACAGGGGGCCGACACTGAAGCTTTCTTT
TRBJ2-7 | - | many | TRBV29-1 | CSVLHLSGSGSYEQYF | TGCAGCGTTCTCCACTTGAGCGGATCGGGTTCCTACGAGCAGTACTTC
TRBJ2-5 | TRBD2 | many | TRBV20-1 | CSARRTSLTQETQYF | TGCAGTGCTAGGAGGACTAGCCTAACTCAAGAGACCCAGTACTTC
TRBJ2-3 | - | - | TRBV18 | CASSPPLGFTDTQYF | TGTGCCAGCTCACCTCCCCTAGGGTTCACAGATACGCAGTATTTT
TRBJ2-5 | - | - | TRBV3-1 | CASSQTSWRWETQYF | TGTGCCAGCAGCCAAACTTCGTGGCGGTGGGAGACCCAGTACTTC
TRBJ2-7 | TRBD1 | many | TRBV28 | CASTFDRGYIYEQYF | TGTGCCAGCACCTTTGACAGGGGGTATATCTACGAGCAGTACTTC
TRBJ2-2 | TRBD2 | many | TRBV27 | CASSTAGTGELFF | TGTGCCAGCAGCACAGCGGGAACCGGGGAGCTGTTTTTT
TRBJ2-7 | TRBD2 | few | TRBV20-1 | CSAKAGVGYEQYF | TGCAGTGCTAAAGCGGGAGTTGGCTACGAGCAGTACTTC
TRBJ1-3 | TRBD1 | - | TRBV11-3 | CASSLDPTGTVSLSGNTIYF | TGTGCCAGCAGCTTAGATCCAACCGGGACAGTTTCTCTCTCTGGAAACACCATATATTTT
TRBJ1-5 | - | many | TRBV28 | CASSLRTVEQPQHF | TGTGCCAGCAGTTTGAGGACAGTTGAACAGCCCCAGCATTTT
TRBJ2-5 | TRBD2 | many | TRBV12-3/TRBV12-4 | CASTPGLASETQYF | TGTGCCAGCACCCCGGGACTAGCTTCAGAGACCCAGTACTTC
TRBJ1-6 | - | many | TRBV13 | CASSLGSSYNSPLHF | TGTGCCAGCAGCTTAGGGAGCTCCTATAATTCACCCCTCCACTTT